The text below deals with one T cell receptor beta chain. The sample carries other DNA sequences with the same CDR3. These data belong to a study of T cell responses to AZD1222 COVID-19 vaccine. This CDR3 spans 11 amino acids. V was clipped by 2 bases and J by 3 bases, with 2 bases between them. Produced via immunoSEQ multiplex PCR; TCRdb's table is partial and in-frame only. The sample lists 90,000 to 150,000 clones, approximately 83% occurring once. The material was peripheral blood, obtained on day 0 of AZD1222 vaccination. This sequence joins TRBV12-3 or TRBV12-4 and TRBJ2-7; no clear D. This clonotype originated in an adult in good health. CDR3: CASSLNYEQYF. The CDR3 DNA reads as TGTGCCAGCAGTTTAAACTACGAGCAGTACTTC.